This T cell receptor beta chain was retrieved from a study of blood T cell repertoires in COVID-19. Data came from immunoSEQ multiplex PCR; TCRdb stores just in-frame clones and leaves some out. The top ten hold roughly 6.5% of the sample, which has 80,000 to 130,000 clones, over 75% seen once. J gave up 8 bases and V 1 base, and 2 bases lay outside the gene matches. The germline V gene encodes CDR1 LNHNV and CDR2 YYDKDF (reference sequence). The CDR3 spans 14 residues. The chain couples TRBV15 to TRBJ1-4; 9 positions match TRBD1. The material sequenced was peripheral blood. This TCR came from an older woman with acute or convalescent COVID-19. CDR3 DNA sequence: TGTGCCACCAGCAGAGGACAGGGGGGAGAAAAACTGTTTTTT. Protein: CATSRGQGGEKLFF. Looking up the rest from reference TRBV15 and TRBJ1-4 gives the full variable domain: DAMVIQNPRYQVTQFGKPVTLSCSQTLNHNVMYWYQQKSSQAPKLLFHYYDKDFNNEADTPDNFQSRRPNTSFCFLDIRSPGLGDTAMYLCATSRGQGGEKLFFGSGTQLSVL.